This TCR beta chain was sequenced for a study of long-term antiretroviral therapy in people with HIV. General study findings and limits: Blood dates from the mid-2000s to the late 2010s, possibly under older ART regimens. Clones that expanded before ART (that is, prior to treatment) dominated the repertoire at all time points.

About this clone itself: The antigen is undetermined.

Every HIV-positive participant received treatment in the United States. The CDR3 runs to 15 residues. CDR1 is MNHEY, CDR2 SMNVEV, per germline (reference sequence). The junction had 16 bases not matched to a gene; V was cut back by 7 bases and J by 14 bases. At survey level, the immunoSEQ assay was run in its v3.0 version. Per-sample sequencing targets were roughly 35,000-55,000 T-cell genomes. Using immunoSEQ multiplex PCR, the repertoire was profiled, and TCRdb retains in-frame clones only, with some absent. The sample consists of about 17,000 clones, 75% to 90% of them appearing once. This rearrangement joins TRBV27 to TRBJ1-6; 8 nucleotides line up with TRBD1. This receptor was taken from a man aged 18 to 30 with HIV. This material consisted of unsorted PBMCs, taken 0.3 years after starting antiretroviral therapy. The CDR3 protein is CASTSIPTGVEALHF. CDR3 sequence (DNA): TGTGCCAGCACCTCGATACCGACAGGGGTTGAGGCCCTCCACTTT.